This is a list of T cell receptor beta chains from one sample in a study of graft-versus-host responses after intestinal transplantation. Sequenced by immunoSEQ multiplex PCR; TCRdb stores in-frame clones only, minus some. The sample lists some 110,000 clones; approximately 93% were seen once. Their antigens are not known. The source material was unstimulated CD8+ T cells sorted from spleen or lymph node cells, sampled before transplant. The source of these receptors is a human donor who was the organ donor for an intestinal transplant. Both conserved end residues are part of each CDR3. Each record gives: clone size, D gene, J gene, V gene, CDR3 length, CDR3 DNA, CDR3 protein. The D gene is left open where the match is weak. A clone size is listed for some rows: how often the clone was seen (once, few, many), or a class if it is expanded.

NA,TRBD1,TRBJ2-7,TRBV5-5,13,TGTGCCAGCAGGTGGGACAGATCCTACGAGCAGTACTTC,CASRWDRSYEQYF
NA,NA,TRBJ2-7,TRBV11-1,14,TGTGCCAGCAGACCCACAGACGGGGACTACGAGCAGTACTTC,CASRPTDGDYEQYF
NA,NA,TRBJ1-5,TRBV6-1,14,TGTGCCAGCAGCTACAGGGAGGGGGGTCAGCCCCAGCATTTT,CASSYREGGQPQHF
NA,TRBD2,TRBJ2-5,TRBV11-2,15,TGTGCCAGCAGCGGGACTAGCGGGAGTCGGGAGACCCAGTACTTC,CASSGTSGSRETQYF
NA,TRBD1,TRBJ2-7,TRBV27,13,TGTGCCAGCAAGGGGGCGGTGTTCTACGAGCAGTACTTC,CASKGAVFYEQYF
NA,TRBD2,TRBJ2-1,TRBV7-6,15,TGTGCCAGCAGCTTATACGAGGCGGGAGGGGATGAGCAGTTCTTC,CASSLYEAGGDEQFF
NA,TRBD2,TRBJ2-3,TRBV16,18,TGTGCCAGCAGCCCCGCCGGGACTAGCGGGACTAGCACAGATACGCAGTATTTT,CASSPAGTSGTSTDTQYF
NA,NA,TRBJ2-3,TRBV19,13,TGTGCCAGTGAGGCCTCGGCGATCGATACGCAGTATTTT,CASEASAIDTQYF
NA,NA,TRBJ1-5,TRBV21-1,16,TGTGCCAGCAGCAAGGGAACAGGGGGCGGGAGTCAGCCCCAGCATTTT,CASSKGTGGGSQPQHF
NA,NA,TRBJ2-7,TRBV7-9,13,TGTGCCAGCAGCGGGATCACATATTACGAGCAGTACTTC,CASSGITYYEQYF
NA,TRBD1,TRBJ2-5,TRBV9,16,TGTGCCAGCAGCGAGGGGGCAGGGGCCGTCCAAGAGACCCAGTACTTC,CASSEGAGAVQETQYF
NA,NA,TRBJ1-1,TRBV7-8,13,TGTGCCAGCAGACCGGACACGAACACTGAAGCTTTCTTT,CASRPDTNTEAFF
NA,NA,TRBJ2-3,TRBV14,14,TGTGCCAGCAGCCATTGGGGGGACGGAGATACGCAGTATTTT,CASSHWGDGDTQYF
NA,TRBD2,TRBJ2-1,TRBV4-1,13,TGCGCCAGCAGCCAAGTACTAGCGAATGAGCAGTTCTTC,CASSQVLANEQFF
NA,TRBD1,TRBJ2-5,TRBV7-2,15,TGTGCCAGCAGCTTAGAACAGGGGCTATTGGAGACCCAGTACTTC,CASSLEQGLLETQYF
NA,TRBD1,TRBJ2-2,TRBV12-5,17,TGTGCTAGTGGTTTGCCTCCCGGACAGGGGGCAACCGGGGAGCTGTTTTTT,CASGLPPGQGATGELFF
NA,NA,TRBJ2-7,TRBV19,13,TGTGCCAGTTCCGCGGAGGCAGGCTACGAGCAGTACTTC,CASSAEAGYEQYF
NA,NA,TRBJ1-2,TRBV7-9,13,TGTGCCAGCCAGGCACCTGGAAACTATGGCTACACCTTC,CASQAPGNYGYTF
once,TRBD2,TRBJ2-3,TRBV7-6,16,TGTGCCAGCAGCTTAGGGGCGGGAGGAATCACAGATACGCAGTATTTT,CASSLGAGGITDTQYF
NA,TRBD1,TRBJ1-1,TRBV4-3,15,TGCGCCAGCAGCCAAGGACAGGGGCGGGACACTGAAGCTTTCTTT,CASSQGQGRDTEAFF
NA,NA,TRBJ2-7,TRBV21-1,11,TGTGCCAGCACTAAGGGGTACGAGCAGTACTTC,CASTKGYEQYF
NA,TRBD2,TRBJ2-7,TRBV10-2,19,TGCGCCAGCAGTGATACAGCGGGAGGCCTGGAGGGACCTTCTTACGAGCAGTACTTC,CASSDTAGGLEGPSYEQYF
NA,TRBD1,TRBJ2-7,TRBV4-2,15,TGTGCCAGCAGCCAAGAGACAGGGAGTCTATACGAGCAGTACTTC,CASSQETGSLYEQYF
NA,TRBD2,TRBJ2-7,TRBV29-1,13,TGCAGCGTAGGGGACTACTACTCCTACGAGCAGTACTTC,CSVGDYYSYEQYF
NA,NA,TRBJ2-1,TRBV6-4,15,TGTGCCAGCAGTGACTGGGCCAGAGGATTCAATGAGCAGTTCTTC,CASSDWARGFNEQFF
NA,NA,TRBJ2-5,TRBV5-1,11,TGCGCCAGCAGCTTGTCAGAGACCCAGTACTTC,CASSLSETQYF
NA,NA,TRBJ1-2,TRBV5-4,18,TGTGCCAGCAGCTTCGAGGAGGCCAGGGTATATACTAACTATGGCTACACCTTC,CASSFEEARVYTNYGYTF
NA,NA,TRBJ1-5,TRBV28,15,TGTGCCAGCAGTCCGTTCTCTTATAGCAATCAGCCCCAGCATTTT,CASSPFSYSNQPQHF
NA,NA,TRBJ2-7,TRBV19,15,TGTGCCAGTAGTATAGGCGCAGGCAAGCTCTACGAGCAGTACTTC,CASSIGAGKLYEQYF
NA,NA,TRBJ2-7,TRBV19,16,TGTGCCAGTAGTCTCAGTTGGGGTAGTCGCGACTACGAGCAGTACTTC,CASSLSWGSRDYEQYF
NA,NA,TRBJ2-1,TRBV6-5,13,TGTGCCAGCAGTTACCGGGGGAGAAATGAGCAGTTCTTC,CASSYRGRNEQFF
NA,NA,TRBJ1-1,TRBV29-1,14,TGCAGCGCTGAGTGCGGGTGGGGGTTTACTGAAGCTTTCTTT,CSAECGWGFTEAFF
NA,TRBD1,TRBJ1-2,TRBV7-2,16,TGTGCCAGCAGCTTCCTCCCTACAGGGGGCGCAGAGGGCTACACCTTC,CASSFLPTGGAEGYTF
once,NA,TRBJ1-5,TRBV27,13,TGTGCCAGCAGTTTAGCAGTAGGCCAGCCCCAGCATTTT,CASSLAVGQPQHF
once,NA,TRBJ2-5,TRBV11-2,14,TGTGCCAGCAGCTTAGTTGGTCCGAAAGAGACCCAGTACTTC,CASSLVGPKETQYF
NA,NA,TRBJ2-7,TRBV30,22,TGTGCCTGGAGTGTATTTCGTCCCCCCGTTGGTTCCGGACCGGGGCCTTCCTACGAGCAGTACTTC,CAWSVFRPPVGSGPGPSYEQYF
NA,TRBD2,TRBJ2-7,TRBV7-9,15,TGTGCCAGCAGCTTAGCGTGGACTAGCGCCGACGAGCAGTACTTC,CASSLAWTSADEQYF
NA,TRBD1,TRBJ2-5,TRBV10-3,13,TGTGCCATCAGACCGGGACAGGGAGAGACCCAGTACTTC,CAIRPGQGETQYF
NA,TRBD1,TRBJ2-7,TRBV10-3,13,TGTGCCGCCGGCTTGGACAGGACCTACGAGCAGTACTTC,CAAGLDRTYEQYF
NA,NA,TRBJ2-7,TRBV27,14,TGTGCCAGCAGTGCGACAGGTTCTCCCTACGAGCAGTACTTC,CASSATGSPYEQYF
NA,NA,TRBJ1-2,TRBV4-1,15,TGCGCCAGCAGCCTAGAAGCGGACGGAAACTATGGCTACACCTTC,CASSLEADGNYGYTF
NA,TRBD2,TRBJ2-2,TRBV7-3,16,TGTGCCAGCAGCTTAGTGGCTAGCGGGACCGGCGGGGAGCTGTTTTTT,CASSLVASGTGGELFF